The rows below give T cell receptor beta chains drawn from one sample of a study of blood T cell repertoires in COVID-19. Sequenced by immunoSEQ multiplex PCR; TCRdb stores in-frame clones only, minus some. The sample carries about 260,000 clones, about 85% recorded once. The sample comprised PBMCs or T cells enriched from blood (not recorded which). Receptors were obtained from a woman aged 45-59 years who had recovered from COVID-19. CDR3s include the opening cysteine and the closing phenylalanine or tryptophan. D genes are given only for firm matches. Not every row has a clone size; where given, it reads once, few, many or a size class.

j_gene: TRBJ2-7
d_gene: -
v_gene: TRBV29-1
abundance: -
CDR3nt: TGCAGCGTTGAAGCAGGGGTCGGCTACGAGCAGTACTTC
CDR3aa: CSVEAGVGYEQYF

j_gene: TRBJ2-3
d_gene: TRBD2
v_gene: TRBV7-2
abundance: -
CDR3nt: TGTGCCAGCAGCCCCCTGGCGGGAGACAAAACAGATACGCAGTATTTT
CDR3aa: CASSPLAGDKTDTQYF

j_gene: TRBJ2-7
d_gene: TRBD1
v_gene: TRBV7-9
abundance: -
CDR3nt: TGTGCCAGCAGCTTGACAGGGACAACCTACGAGCAGTACTTC
CDR3aa: CASSLTGTTYEQYF

j_gene: TRBJ1-3
d_gene: -
v_gene: TRBV6-1
abundance: -
CDR3nt: TGTGCCAGCAGTGAAGGGGCTCTCTCTGGAAACACCATATATTTT
CDR3aa: CASSEGALSGNTIYF

j_gene: TRBJ2-7
d_gene: TRBD2
v_gene: TRBV27
abundance: -
CDR3nt: TGTGCCAGCTCCTATAGGGCTAGCGGTACCTACGAGCAGTACTTC
CDR3aa: CASSYRASGTYEQYF

j_gene: TRBJ1-2
d_gene: -
v_gene: TRBV19
abundance: -
CDR3nt: TGTGCCAGTAGTGCCAGCTATGGCTACACCTTC
CDR3aa: CASSASYGYTF

j_gene: TRBJ2-7
d_gene: -
v_gene: TRBV28
abundance: -
CDR3nt: TGTGCCATCATACATGGCGAGCAGTACTTC
CDR3aa: CAIIHGEQYF

j_gene: TRBJ1-2
d_gene: TRBD1
v_gene: TRBV28
abundance: -
CDR3nt: TGTGCCAGCAGTCCTAATCCGGGACAGCCGAAAGGCTACACCTTC
CDR3aa: CASSPNPGQPKGYTF

j_gene: TRBJ1-6
d_gene: -
v_gene: TRBV18
abundance: -
CDR3nt: TGTGCCAGCTCACCGGGATTCGCGGGACCGGAAAATTCACCCCTCCACTTT
CDR3aa: CASSPGFAGPENSPLHF

j_gene: TRBJ2-5
d_gene: -
v_gene: TRBV7-2
abundance: -
CDR3nt: TGTGCCAGCAGCTTAGGACAGCCTCGGGAGACCCAGTACTTC
CDR3aa: CASSLGQPRETQYF

j_gene: TRBJ2-7
d_gene: -
v_gene: TRBV19
abundance: -
CDR3nt: TGTGCCAGTAGTATCGTTGCGGGCGGAGGGTACGAGCAGTACTTC
CDR3aa: CASSIVAGGGYEQYF

j_gene: TRBJ2-1
d_gene: TRBD2
v_gene: TRBV5-1
abundance: -
CDR3nt: TGCGCCAGCAGCTTGGGGGCCCTGGTCGGAGCGGGAGGTCAGGGTGAGCAGTTCTTC
CDR3aa: CASSLGALVGAGGQGEQFF

j_gene: TRBJ1-1
d_gene: -
v_gene: TRBV18
abundance: -
CDR3nt: TGTGCCAGCTCACGAAACCCAGGGTCCACTGAAGCTTTCTTT
CDR3aa: CASSRNPGSTEAFF

j_gene: TRBJ1-1
d_gene: -
v_gene: TRBV13
abundance: -
CDR3nt: TGTGCCAGCAGCTTAGGCCTCTCGAACACTGAAGCTTTCTTT
CDR3aa: CASSLGLSNTEAFF

j_gene: TRBJ2-3
d_gene: TRBD2
v_gene: TRBV7-9
abundance: -
CDR3nt: TGTGCCAGCAGTTCCCATGGGGGAGGGACAGATACGCAGTATTTT
CDR3aa: CASSSHGGGTDTQYF

j_gene: TRBJ2-7
d_gene: TRBD1
v_gene: TRBV28
abundance: once
CDR3nt: TGTGCCAGCGGCATCCCCGGGACAGGGACCCACGAGCAGTACTTC
CDR3aa: CASGIPGTGTHEQYF

j_gene: TRBJ1-3
d_gene: -
v_gene: TRBV6-5
abundance: -
CDR3nt: TGTGCCAGCAGTTACTCGGGGAGAGGTGGAAACACCATATATTTT
CDR3aa: CASSYSGRGGNTIYF

j_gene: TRBJ2-7
d_gene: -
v_gene: TRBV30
abundance: -
CDR3nt: TGTGCCTGGAGGGAGGAGTCCCGCGTCCACGAGCAGTACTTC
CDR3aa: CAWREESRVHEQYF

j_gene: TRBJ2-1
d_gene: TRBD2
v_gene: TRBV28
abundance: -
CDR3nt: TGTGCCAGCATCGGCGGGAGTGGTAATGAGCAGTTCTTC
CDR3aa: CASIGGSGNEQFF

j_gene: TRBJ2-5
d_gene: TRBD1
v_gene: TRBV12-5
abundance: -
CDR3nt: TGTGCTAGTGGCCCAGACAGGGGTGAGACCCAGTACTTC
CDR3aa: CASGPDRGETQYF

j_gene: TRBJ2-5
d_gene: -
v_gene: TRBV3-1/TRBV3-2
abundance: -
CDR3nt: TGTGCCAGCAGCCGCAACCCTAGCGAAGGCTTAGGGACCCAGTACTTC
CDR3aa: CASSRNPSEGLGTQYF

j_gene: TRBJ2-1
d_gene: -
v_gene: TRBV7-9
abundance: -
CDR3nt: TGTGCCAGCAGCTCTACCGGTGGGAGGTCTTTTAATGAGCAGTTCTTC
CDR3aa: CASSSTGGRSFNEQFF

j_gene: TRBJ1-2
d_gene: -
v_gene: TRBV7-2
abundance: -
CDR3nt: TGTGCCAGCAGCTTCGCCGGGAACCCCACGGGCTACACCTTC
CDR3aa: CASSFAGNPTGYTF

j_gene: TRBJ2-1
d_gene: TRBD1
v_gene: TRBV5-6
abundance: -
CDR3nt: TGTGCCAGCAGCTTGTGGGACAGGGTGAACAATGAGCAGTTCTTC
CDR3aa: CASSLWDRVNNEQFF

j_gene: TRBJ2-1
d_gene: -
v_gene: TRBV7-3
abundance: -
CDR3nt: TGTGCCAGCAGCCGCGATGGAAGTCGGGTCAATGAGCAGTTCTTC
CDR3aa: CASSRDGSRVNEQFF

j_gene: TRBJ2-7
d_gene: -
v_gene: TRBV21-1
abundance: once
CDR3nt: TGTGCCAGCAGCAAAGCGTTGCGCCCGAGGGTCGAGCAGTACTTC
CDR3aa: CASSKALRPRVEQYF

j_gene: TRBJ2-7
d_gene: -
v_gene: TRBV3-1/TRBV3-2
abundance: -
CDR3nt: TGTGCCAGCACCCTTAGGAGGTTGGGCGGGATCTACGAGCAGTACTTC
CDR3aa: CASTLRRLGGIYEQYF

j_gene: TRBJ2-1
d_gene: TRBD2
v_gene: TRBV7-8
abundance: -
CDR3nt: TGTGCCAGCAGCTTAAGGACTAGCCATGAGCAGTTCTTC
CDR3aa: CASSLRTSHEQFF

j_gene: TRBJ1-4
d_gene: -
v_gene: TRBV11-2
abundance: -
CDR3nt: TGTGCCAGCAGCTCCACGACCCGGGAGAATGAAAAACTGTTTTTT
CDR3aa: CASSSTTRENEKLFF

j_gene: TRBJ1-1
d_gene: -
v_gene: TRBV14
abundance: -
CDR3nt: TGTGCCAGCAGTGAACAGAAGAACACTGAAGCTTTCTTT
CDR3aa: CASSEQKNTEAFF

j_gene: TRBJ2-2
d_gene: TRBD2
v_gene: TRBV6-2/TRBV6-3
abundance: once
CDR3nt: TGTGCCAGCAGTCCGAATCTAGCGGGAACAAACACCGGGGAGCTGTTTTTT
CDR3aa: CASSPNLAGTNTGELFF

j_gene: TRBJ2-3
d_gene: -
v_gene: TRBV19
abundance: -
CDR3nt: TGTGCCAGTAGTATCTCGGGACTCCTCGCAGATACGCAGTATTTT
CDR3aa: CASSISGLLADTQYF

j_gene: TRBJ2-1
d_gene: -
v_gene: TRBV27
abundance: once
CDR3nt: TGTGCCAGCAGTTTATCTCTTCCGGACAGAAAGTTCTTC
CDR3aa: CASSLSLPDRKFF

j_gene: TRBJ2-4
d_gene: TRBD1
v_gene: TRBV28
abundance: -
CDR3nt: TGTGCCAGCACTCCCGGGACAGGGTTAGCCAAAAACATTCAGTACTTC
CDR3aa: CASTPGTGLAKNIQYF

j_gene: TRBJ1-2
d_gene: -
v_gene: TRBV18
abundance: -
CDR3nt: TGTGCCAGCTCACCACCGAGGTCTCTCGAAGTAGATGGCTACACCTTC
CDR3aa: CASSPPRSLEVDGYTF

j_gene: TRBJ2-3
d_gene: -
v_gene: TRBV2
abundance: -
CDR3nt: TGTGCCAGCAGTGAGGGGCAAGATACGCAGTATTTT
CDR3aa: CASSEGQDTQYF